This is a list of T cell receptor beta chains from one sample in a study of T cells after posttransplantation cyclophosphamide. TCRdb keeps only in-frame clones here, not all; method: immunoSEQ multiplex PCR. The sample includes about 32,000 clones, roughly 90% of them seen just once. The specimen was naive CD4+ T cells sorted from blood. These receptors all come from a man aged 30-40 years in good health and a related stem cell transplant donor. CDR3s include the opening cysteine and the closing phenylalanine or tryptophan. Fields, in order: V gene, J gene, D gene, clone size, CDR3 DNA, CDR3 protein. D genes are given only for firm matches. Clone size is shown for a subset of rows, as once, few, many or a class of expanded clone.

V gene: TRBV7-8
J gene: TRBJ2-1
D gene: -
clone size: once
CDR3 DNA: TGTGCCAGCAGCGTGGGACAAGTTTACAATGAGCAGTTCTTC
CDR3 protein: CASSVGQVYNEQFF

V gene: TRBV6-5
J gene: TRBJ2-3
D gene: TRBD1
clone size: -
CDR3 DNA: TGTGCCAGCAGCACAACAGGGGGCAACACAGATACGCAGTATTTT
CDR3 protein: CASSTTGGNTDTQYF

V gene: TRBV13
J gene: TRBJ2-5
D gene: -
clone size: -
CDR3 DNA: TGTGCCAGCAGCTCGACAGGGGACTATGAGACCCAGTACTTC
CDR3 protein: CASSSTGDYETQYF

V gene: TRBV2
J gene: TRBJ1-4
D gene: -
clone size: -
CDR3 DNA: TGTGCCAGCAGTGAAGGGCCAGGGTATAATGAAAAACTGTTTTTT
CDR3 protein: CASSEGPGYNEKLFF

V gene: TRBV5-1
J gene: TRBJ1-1
D gene: -
clone size: -
CDR3 DNA: TGCGCCAGCACCGGGGGGGCGATGAACACTGAAGCTTTCTTT
CDR3 protein: CASTGGAMNTEAFF

V gene: TRBV6-4
J gene: TRBJ2-3
D gene: TRBD2
clone size: -
CDR3 DNA: TGTGCCCTCCCTCGGCCCCAAGCGGGGGGGCCCCGGGGAGGCACAGATACGCAGTATTTT
CDR3 protein: CALPRPQAGGPRGGTDTQYF

V gene: TRBV5-1
J gene: TRBJ2-7
D gene: TRBD1
clone size: -
CDR3 DNA: TGCGCCAGCAGCTTGGGGACAGGGTCAGCCTACGAGCAGTACTTC
CDR3 protein: CASSLGTGSAYEQYF

V gene: TRBV9
J gene: TRBJ2-1
D gene: TRBD2
clone size: -
CDR3 DNA: TGTGCCAGCAGCGTAGGTTCTAGCGGGGGAGTAAATGAGCAGTTCTTC
CDR3 protein: CASSVGSSGGVNEQFF

V gene: TRBV6-5
J gene: TRBJ1-2
D gene: TRBD1
clone size: -
CDR3 DNA: TGTGCCAGCAGAAGAGGACAGGGGAACTATGGCTACACCTTC
CDR3 protein: CASRRGQGNYGYTF

V gene: TRBV7-8
J gene: TRBJ2-5
D gene: TRBD2
clone size: -
CDR3 DNA: TGTGCCAGCAGCTTAGAAGTCCCGGGGGGGGTGGAGACCCAGTACTTC
CDR3 protein: CASSLEVPGGVETQYF

V gene: TRBV9
J gene: TRBJ2-1
D gene: TRBD2
clone size: -
CDR3 DNA: TGTGCCAGCAGCGAGGGACTAGCGGGGGGGGGCTCCTACAATGAGCAGTTCTTC
CDR3 protein: CASSEGLAGGGSYNEQFF

V gene: TRBV6-6
J gene: TRBJ1-3
D gene: TRBD1
clone size: -
CDR3 DNA: TGTGCCAGCAGTTACTCGACAGGGATAGAGAGAAACACCATATATTTT
CDR3 protein: CASSYSTGIERNTIYF

V gene: TRBV7-6
J gene: TRBJ2-1
D gene: TRBD1
clone size: -
CDR3 DNA: TGTGCCAGCAGCCGGACAGGGAGCTCCTACAATGAGCAGTTCTTC
CDR3 protein: CASSRTGSSYNEQFF

V gene: TRBV4-2
J gene: TRBJ2-3
D gene: -
clone size: -
CDR3 DNA: TGTGCCAGCAGCCAAGGTGGGGGCTCTAGCACAGATACGCAGTATTTT
CDR3 protein: CASSQGGGSSTDTQYF

V gene: TRBV4-3
J gene: TRBJ1-2
D gene: -
clone size: -
CDR3 DNA: TGCGCCAGCAGCCAACAGGCCCAAGGGGCTGGCTACACCTTC
CDR3 protein: CASSQQAQGAGYTF

V gene: TRBV6-5
J gene: TRBJ1-1
D gene: -
clone size: -
CDR3 DNA: TGTGCCAGCAGTTACGGAGAGGTGGCCACTGAAGCTTTCTTT
CDR3 protein: CASSYGEVATEAFF

V gene: TRBV10-3
J gene: TRBJ2-2
D gene: -
clone size: -
CDR3 DNA: TGTGCCATCAGTGGGGGCATCACCGGGGAGCTGTTTTTT
CDR3 protein: CAISGGITGELFF

V gene: TRBV6-5
J gene: TRBJ2-5
D gene: TRBD2
clone size: once
CDR3 DNA: TGTGCCAGCAGTTACAGGGGACTAGCGGGGACAGAGACCCAGTACTTC
CDR3 protein: CASSYRGLAGTETQYF

V gene: TRBV11-2
J gene: TRBJ2-1
D gene: TRBD1
clone size: -
CDR3 DNA: TGTGCCAGCAGCTTAGACAGGGGGACCCACAATGAGCAGTTCTTC
CDR3 protein: CASSLDRGTHNEQFF

V gene: TRBV7-6
J gene: TRBJ2-3
D gene: TRBD1
clone size: -
CDR3 DNA: TGTGCCAGCAGCTTACAAACAGGGGGGCCAGATACGCAGTATTTT
CDR3 protein: CASSLQTGGPDTQYF

V gene: TRBV7-2
J gene: TRBJ2-5
D gene: -
clone size: -
CDR3 DNA: TGTGCCAGCAGCTTAGGGGAGTTACAAGAGACCCAGTACTTC
CDR3 protein: CASSLGELQETQYF

V gene: TRBV7-3
J gene: TRBJ1-2
D gene: TRBD1
clone size: -
CDR3 DNA: TGTGCCAGCAGCTCTTTGGACAGGGGGCAAGGCTACACCTTC
CDR3 protein: CASSSLDRGQGYTF

V gene: TRBV19
J gene: TRBJ2-1
D gene: TRBD1
clone size: once
CDR3 DNA: TGTGCCAGTAGTAAAGGGACAGGGACCTACAATGAGCAGTTCTTC
CDR3 protein: CASSKGTGTYNEQFF

V gene: TRBV7-2
J gene: TRBJ2-7
D gene: TRBD2
clone size: once
CDR3 DNA: TGTGCCAGCAGCTTATCTGGGAGGGGCGAGCAGTACTTC
CDR3 protein: CASSLSGRGEQYF

V gene: TRBV9
J gene: TRBJ2-7
D gene: -
clone size: -
CDR3 DNA: TGTGCCAGCAGCGTAGTCGAGGGTACCGAGCAGTACTTC
CDR3 protein: CASSVVEGTEQYF

V gene: TRBV18
J gene: TRBJ2-3
D gene: TRBD2
clone size: once
CDR3 DNA: TGTGCCAGCTCGCTAGCGGGCACAGATACGCAGTATTTT
CDR3 protein: CASSLAGTDTQYF

V gene: TRBV28
J gene: TRBJ1-4
D gene: -
clone size: -
CDR3 DNA: TGTGCCAGCAGTTTGGGGGGGGCGTATGAAAAACTGTTTTTT
CDR3 protein: CASSLGGAYEKLFF

V gene: TRBV7-9
J gene: TRBJ2-3
D gene: TRBD1
clone size: -
CDR3 DNA: TGTGCCAGCAGCTTAGTTGGGACAGGGGGTATCACAGATACGCAGTATTTT
CDR3 protein: CASSLVGTGGITDTQYF

V gene: TRBV2
J gene: TRBJ2-7
D gene: -
clone size: -
CDR3 DNA: TGTGCCAGCAGTGAGATGGAGTACGAGCAGTACTTC
CDR3 protein: CASSEMEYEQYF

V gene: TRBV18
J gene: TRBJ1-2
D gene: -
clone size: -
CDR3 DNA: TGTGCCAGCTCACCAGGAGAAGACTCGGGCTACACCTTC
CDR3 protein: CASSPGEDSGYTF

V gene: TRBV6-1
J gene: TRBJ1-2
D gene: -
clone size: few
CDR3 DNA: TGTGCCAGCAGTGAAAAAGAGATCTTCTATGGCTACACCTTC
CDR3 protein: CASSEKEIFYGYTF

V gene: TRBV7-2
J gene: TRBJ1-4
D gene: -
clone size: -
CDR3 DNA: TGTGCCAGCAGCTTAGTGGGGGGGTCTGATGAAAAACTGTTTTTT
CDR3 protein: CASSLVGGSDEKLFF

V gene: TRBV18
J gene: TRBJ2-3
D gene: -
clone size: -
CDR3 DNA: TGTGCCAGCTCACCGGCCGTTAGGGGGTGGGGCACAGATACGCAGTATTTT
CDR3 protein: CASSPAVRGWGTDTQYF

V gene: TRBV29-1
J gene: TRBJ2-3
D gene: TRBD1
clone size: -
CDR3 DNA: TGCAGCGTCCTAAGACAGGGGACCAGCACAGATACGCAGTATTTT
CDR3 protein: CSVLRQGTSTDTQYF

V gene: TRBV7-9
J gene: TRBJ2-5
D gene: TRBD1
clone size: -
CDR3 DNA: TGTGCCAGCAGCCTCGACAGGGGTCAAGAGACCCAGTACTTC
CDR3 protein: CASSLDRGQETQYF

V gene: TRBV7-6
J gene: TRBJ1-1
D gene: -
clone size: -
CDR3 DNA: TGTGCCAGCAGCCACCGGGTGAACACTGAAGCTTTCTTT
CDR3 protein: CASSHRVNTEAFF

V gene: TRBV5-4
J gene: TRBJ1-1
D gene: -
clone size: -
CDR3 DNA: TGTGCCAGCAGCTGGGAGGACGCGAGGGGCACTGAAGCTTTCTTT
CDR3 protein: CASSWEDARGTEAFF

V gene: TRBV5-1
J gene: TRBJ2-7
D gene: TRBD1
clone size: -
CDR3 DNA: TGCGCCAGCAGCTTGGACAGGGGGCGTTACGAGCAGTACTTC
CDR3 protein: CASSLDRGRYEQYF

V gene: TRBV28
J gene: TRBJ1-6
D gene: TRBD1
clone size: -
CDR3 DNA: TGTGCCAGCAGCGAACAACAGGGGAACCCACCCCTCCACTTT
CDR3 protein: CASSEQQGNPPLHF

V gene: TRBV19
J gene: TRBJ1-1
D gene: -
clone size: -
CDR3 DNA: TGTGCCAGTACCGAGGCAGCGAACACTGAAGCTTTCTTT
CDR3 protein: CASTEAANTEAFF

V gene: TRBV9
J gene: TRBJ1-1
D gene: -
clone size: -
CDR3 DNA: TGTGCCAGCAGCTCGCACGATCCGCGGGGTACTGAAGCTTTCTTT
CDR3 protein: CASSSHDPRGTEAFF

V gene: TRBV6-1
J gene: TRBJ2-5
D gene: -
clone size: -
CDR3 DNA: TGTGCCAGCAGAGTCCCGACTAGGCCTCAAGAGACCCAGTACTTC
CDR3 protein: CASRVPTRPQETQYF

V gene: TRBV5-1
J gene: TRBJ2-1
D gene: -
clone size: -
CDR3 DNA: TGCGCCAGCAGCTTGGGCCAGTACAATGAGCAGTTCTTC
CDR3 protein: CASSLGQYNEQFF

V gene: TRBV6-5
J gene: TRBJ2-1
D gene: TRBD1
clone size: -
CDR3 DNA: TGTGCCAGCAGTCAAGGACAGGATTACAATGAGCAGTTCTTC
CDR3 protein: CASSQGQDYNEQFF

V gene: TRBV19
J gene: TRBJ2-3
D gene: TRBD1
clone size: once
CDR3 DNA: TGTGCCAGTAGGACACAGGGGGCGCGAGATACGCAGTATTTT
CDR3 protein: CASRTQGARDTQYF

V gene: TRBV6-5
J gene: TRBJ2-7
D gene: -
clone size: -
CDR3 DNA: TGTGCCAGCAGTTTCCTCAGGGCTGGAGAGCAGTACTTC
CDR3 protein: CASSFLRAGEQYF

V gene: TRBV11-3
J gene: TRBJ1-6
D gene: TRBD1
clone size: -
CDR3 DNA: TGTGCCAGCAGCTTGGGACATACCGGGACAGGGAGAAGTTCACCCCTCCACTTT
CDR3 protein: CASSLGHTGTGRSSPLHF

V gene: TRBV6-5
J gene: TRBJ1-1
D gene: -
clone size: -
CDR3 DNA: TGTGCCAGCAGCTCACGGGGGATTTTGAACACTGAAGCTTTCTTT
CDR3 protein: CASSSRGILNTEAFF

V gene: TRBV5-1
J gene: TRBJ1-5
D gene: TRBD1
clone size: -
CDR3 DNA: TGCGCCAGCAGCTTGGGGACAGGGCGCCAGCCCCAGCATTTT
CDR3 protein: CASSLGTGRQPQHF